A selection of T cell receptor beta chains follows, all from one sample in a study of a mutant IDH1 vaccine in newly diagnosed glioma. For these receptors, no antigen is known. Method: immunoSEQ multiplex PCR; TCRdb's copy keeps in-frame clones and lacks some. In the table there are roughly 56,000 clones, roughly 76% of which are singletons. This sample comprised PBMCs, obtained from a glioma patient whose treatment included an IDH1 peptide vaccine. These receptor sequences come from a man aged 45 to 65 with glioma. CDR3s include the opening cysteine and the closing phenylalanine or tryptophan. A D gene is named only where the DNA matches it firmly. Some rows have no size entry. The others give once, few or many, or a class for an expanded clone.

. | TRBJ2-5 | . | TRBV5-4 | CASSLGGEETQYF | TGTGCCAGCAGCTTGGGCGGGGAAGAGACCCAGTACTTC
. | TRBJ2-7 | . | TRBV15 | CATSRDLGGVEQYF | TGTGCCACCAGCAGAGATTTGGGGGGTGTCGAGCAGTACTTC
. | TRBJ1-2 | . | TRBV6-6 | CASILRGGYTF | TGTGCCAGCATTCTCCGTGGAGGCTACACCTTC
TRBD2 | TRBJ2-2 | . | TRBV7-7 | CASSQEGGGPGGELFF | TGTGCTAGCAGCCAAGAAGGCGGGGGGCCAGGCGGGGAGCTGTTTTTT
. | TRBJ1-5 | . | TRBV6-1 | CASSVSGQNNQPQHF | TGTGCCAGCAGTGTCAGCGGACAGAATAATCAGCCCCAGCATTTT
. | TRBJ1-1 | . | TRBV9 | CASSARQAANTEAFF | TGTGCCAGCAGCGCCAGACAGGCGGCGAACACTGAAGCTTTCTTT
. | TRBJ2-1 | . | TRBV4-2 | CASSYQDSNEQFF | TGTGCCAGCAGCTACCAGGACAGCAATGAGCAGTTCTTC
. | TRBJ2-1 | . | TRBV4-3 | CASSQEIGRNEQFF | TGCGCCAGCAGCCAAGAGATAGGGAGGAATGAGCAGTTCTTC
TRBD1 | TRBJ1-2 | . | TRBV5-6 | CASRQRLTGRYGYTF | TGTGCCAGCAGGCAAAGGCTGACAGGGCGCTATGGCTACACCTTC
. | TRBJ2-1 | . | TRBV7-2 | CASSPPGAATYNEQFF | TGTGCCAGCAGCCCCCCTGGGGCTGCAACCTACAATGAGCAGTTCTTC
. | TRBJ1-1 | . | TRBV7-2 | CASSLTRNTEAFF | TGTGCCAGCAGCTTAACCAGGAACACTGAAGCTTTCTTT
. | TRBJ1-1 | . | TRBV6-6 | CASTQRGTEAFF | TGTGCCAGCACCCAGAGGGGCACTGAAGCTTTCTTT
TRBD1 | TRBJ1-5 | . | TRBV2 | CASSPRTGGNQPQHF | TGTGCCAGCAGTCCCCGGACAGGGGGCAATCAGCCCCAGCATTTT
. | TRBJ1-1 | few | TRBV7-9 | CASSPGLQPEAFF | TGTGCCAGCAGCCCCGGACTGCAACCTGAAGCTTTCTTT
. | TRBJ2-5 | . | TRBV6-5 | CASSFDRETQYF | TGTGCCAGCAGTTTCGATAGGGAGACCCAGTACTTC
TRBD1 | TRBJ1-5 | . | TRBV18 | CASSLGQGRDQPQHF | TGTGCCAGCTCACTAGGACAGGGAAGAGACCAGCCCCAGCATTTT
. | TRBJ2-3 | few | TRBV5-1 | CASSPTYTDTQYF | TGCGCCAGCAGCCCCACCTACACAGATACGCAGTATTTT
TRBD2 | TRBJ2-1 | . | TRBV7-9 | CASSPSGGAPYNEQFF | TGTGCCAGCAGCCCTAGCGGGGGGGCCCCTTACAATGAGCAGTTCTTC
. | TRBJ2-7 | . | TRBV18 | CASSPSRNYEQYF | TGTGCCAGCTCACCAAGCCGAAACTACGAGCAGTACTTC
. | TRBJ1-2 | few | TRBV27 | CASSLGTADYGYTF | TGTGCCAGCAGTTTAGGGACTGCGGATTATGGCTACACCTTC
. | TRBJ2-2 | . | TRBV19 | CASSVTGELFF | TGTGCCAGTAGTGTGACCGGGGAGCTGTTTTTT
. | TRBJ1-5 | . | TRBV5-1 | CASSSGGFNQPQHF | TGCGCCAGCAGCTCCGGTGGGTTCAATCAGCCCCAGCATTTT
. | TRBJ1-4 | . | TRBV2 | CASTEGSVARDEKLFF | TGTGCCAGCACTGAAGGTTCGGTCGCGAGGGATGAAAAACTGTTTTTT
TRBD1 | TRBJ1-1 | . | TRBV6-4 | CASRGTGNTEAFF | TGTGCCAGCAGAGGGACAGGGAACACTGAAGCTTTCTTT
TRBD1 | TRBJ1-2 | . | TRBV6-5 | CASSQGQPSGYTF | TGTGCCAGCAGCCAGGGACAGCCTAGTGGCTACACCTTC
TRBD1 | TRBJ1-4 | . | TRBV10-3 | CAIGERTGGKEKLFF | TGTGCCATCGGCGAAAGGACAGGGGGAAAGGAAAAACTGTTTTTT
TRBD1 | TRBJ2-2 | . | TRBV27 | CASSRTGATGELFF | TGTGCCAGCAGTCGGACAGGGGCCACCGGGGAGCTGTTTTTT
TRBD1 | TRBJ2-2 | . | TRBV7-7 | CASSLALGQGSNTGELFF | TGTGCTAGCAGCTTAGCTTTGGGACAGGGATCGAACACCGGGGAGCTGTTTTTT
. | TRBJ1-2 | . | TRBV2 | CASSAGDYGYTF | TGTGCCAGCAGCGCAGGGGACTATGGCTACACCTTC
TRBD1 | TRBJ2-4 | . | TRBV25-1 | CASVGTDADIQYF | TGTGCCAGCGTTGGGACAGATGCAGACATTCAGTACTTC
. | TRBJ1-1 | . | TRBV6-5 | CATYSGLGTEAFF | TGTGCCACCTATTCGGGCTTGGGCACTGAAGCTTTCTTT
TRBD2 | TRBJ2-3 | . | TRBV5-1 | CASSPTRTSGGADTQYF | TGCGCCAGCAGCCCCACACGGACTAGCGGGGGGGCCGATACGCAGTATTTT
TRBD1 | TRBJ2-7 | once | TRBV9 | CDPDRAPDEQYF | TGTGACCCAGACAGGGCCCCAGACGAGCAGTACTTC
. | TRBJ1-5 | . | TRBV25-1 | CASSALGLPSNQPQHF | TGTGCCAGCAGTGCCTTGGGACTTCCTAGCAATCAGCCCCAGCATTTT
. | TRBJ1-5 | . | TRBV5-1 | CASSLGGDQPQHF | TGCGCCAGCAGCTTGGGGGGGGATCAGCCCCAGCATTTT
. | TRBJ1-6 | once | TRBV7-9 | CASSLAPRDSPLHF | TGTGCCAGCAGCTTAGCACCCCGGGATTCACCCCTCCACTTT
TRBD1 | TRBJ1-2 | once | TRBV5-1 | CASSQMTGGRYGYTF | TGCGCCAGCAGCCAGATGACAGGGGGAAGGTATGGCTACACCTTC
. | TRBJ1-1 | . | TRBV9 | CASSVGRASSTEAFF | TGTGCCAGCAGCGTAGGCAGGGCGTCGAGCACTGAAGCTTTCTTT
. | TRBJ2-3 | . | TRBV2 | CASTPTDRPGDTQYF | TGTGCCAGCACGCCTACAGACAGGCCGGGGGATACGCAGTATTTT
TRBD1 | TRBJ2-1 | once | TRBV4-3 | CASSQTGANEQFF | TGCGCCAGCAGCCAGACAGGGGCCAATGAGCAGTTCTTC
. | TRBJ1-2 | once | TRBV19 | CASTPARTVKIDLNYGYTF | TGTGCCAGTACCCCGGCCCGGACGGTCAAAATTGACTTGAACTATGGCTACACCTTC
TRBD1 | TRBJ1-2 | . | TRBV4-1 | CASSQDPGGFDGYTF | TGCGCCAGCAGCCAAGACCCAGGGGGCTTCGATGGCTACACCTTC
. | TRBJ2-5 | . | TRBV2 | CASSEGDGGQYF | TGTGCCAGCAGTGAGGGTGACGGCGGGCAGTACTTC
. | TRBJ2-5 | few | TRBV19 | CASSITGGSETQYF | TGTGCCAGTAGTATAACTGGGGGCAGCGAGACCCAGTACTTC
TRBD1 | TRBJ2-3 | . | TRBV7-2 | CASSLGTGYSDTQYF | TGTGCCAGCAGCTTAGGGACAGGGTATTCAGATACGCAGTATTTT
TRBD2 | TRBJ2-3 | . | TRBV2 | CASSVSRGEATQYF | TGTGCCAGCAGTGTCTCGCGGGGGGAAGCTACGCAGTATTTT
TRBD1 | TRBJ1-5 | . | TRBV4-2 | CASSQDPDRDLQPQHF | TGTGCCAGCAGCCAAGATCCCGACAGGGATCTTCAGCCCCAGCATTTT
TRBD1 | TRBJ1-5 | . | TRBV30 | CAWSQQGEVQPQHF | TGTGCCTGGAGCCAACAGGGGGAGGTTCAGCCCCAGCATTTT
TRBD2 | TRBJ2-2 | . | TRBV7-2 | CAESRLAVNTGELFF | TGTGCCGAATCCCGGCTAGCGGTTAACACCGGGGAGCTGTTTTTT
. | TRBJ1-4 | . | TRBV28 | CATRLSYYEKLFF | TGTGCCACCCGATTAAGTTACTACGAAAAACTGTTTTTT